The next 27 T cell receptor beta chains were all read from a single sample in a study of T-cell reconstitution after alpha-beta-depleted transplantation in children. This sample's TCRbeta library carried unique molecular identifier barcodes. MiXCR was run by TCRdb on the PCR reads, yielding one entry per CDR3 protein. The sample contains 120,000 to 150,000 distinct CDR3 sequences, around 8.5% of which appear only once. This specimen was PBMCs, mostly from graft donor cells, taken 180 days after TCRalphabeta/CD19-depleted stem cell transplant. Receptors were obtained from a female patient aged 2-10 years who had a stem cell transplant for congenital amegakaryocytic thrombocytopenia, so the T cells may come from the graft donor.

The table lists this clonotype with a few counts. This chain links TRBV7-2 with TRBJ1-5; D gene unclear. CDR3 length: 13 amino acids. Germline loops: CDR1 SGHTA, CDR2 FQGNSA. Trimming took off 0 bases at V and 9 bases at J, with 9 bases between the two ends. This chain's CDR3 is CASSLALERPQHF. CDR3 sequence (DNA): TGTGCCAGCAGCTTAGCGTTGGAGCGGCCCCAGCATTTT.

The table lists this clonotype with a few counts. The chain is built from TRBV20-1 and TRBJ2-7; 8 nucleotides match TRBD2. CDR1 is DFQATT, CDR2 SNEGSKA, per germline (reference sequence). CDR3 length: 17 residues. Germline trimming cut 6 bases from V and 6 bases from J; bases unmatched to any gene: 22. The CDR3 bases are TGCAGTGCCGGCTCCGGGAGCGGGAGCCGGGCTGGGGGCGAGCAGTACTTC. Amino acids: CSAGSGSGSRAGGEQYF.

Many counts were recorded for this clonotype. J is TRBJ1-6 and V is TRBV27, with D possibly TRBD1 on 6 matching bases. In germline, CDR1 is MNHEY, CDR2 SMNVEV (reference sequence). Trimming shortened V by 6 bases and J by 7 bases, and 7 bases separated the two germline ends. The CDR3 loop spans 12 amino acids. CDR3 region: CASSTGNSPLHF. The CDR3 nucleotides read TGTGCCAGCAGCACAGGGAATTCACCCCTCCACTTT.

This clonotype showed up just a few times. The genes are TRBV28 and TRBJ2-4; 9 bases are a match to TRBD1. J was trimmed by 2 bases and V by 6 bases; bases with no gene match: 5. The CDR3 consists of 15 residues. CDR1 MDHEN and CDR2 SYDVKM come from the germline V gene. The CDR3 reads CASRGQGIPKNIQYF. The CDR3, as DNA: TGTGCCAGCAGGGGACAGGGAATTCCCAAAAACATTCAGTACTTC.

This clonotype was counted at least ten times. The V and J genes are TRBV12-3 or TRBV12-4 and TRBJ1-2, with D possibly being TRBD1 (6 bases). The CDR3 length is 14 residues. Trimming shortened V by 7 bases and J by 7 bases, and 19 bases separated the two germline ends. The CDR3 DNA is TGTGCCAGCACCATACTAGACAGGTCGGCTGGCTACACCTTC. It yields the protein CASTILDRSAGYTF.

Note on this clonotype: With a much larger clone just one base away, this may be a read error. Since no conserved phenylalanine or tryptophan closes the CDR3, a read error is the likely cause. The chain carries TRBV5-1 and TRBJ2-7, with no clear D. Germline V gives CDR1 SGHRS, CDR2 YFSETQ. The CDR3 has 11 amino acids. V lost 5 bases and J lost 4, with 7 bases in between. CDR3 DNA: TGCGCCAGCAGGATCCCTTACGAGCAGTACTTG. Protein: CASRIPYEQYL.

At least ten counts were recorded for this clonotype. This chain joins TRBV12-3 or TRBV12-4 and TRBJ2-3; 7 nucleotides align to TRBD1. The CDR3 extends over 14 amino acids. V gave up 7 bases and J gave up 7 bases; unmatched junction bases: 11. CDR3: CASIQDRYMNTQYF. The CDR3 DNA reads TGTGCCAGCATCCAGGACAGGTATATGAATACGCAGTATTTT.

As regards this clonotype: A much larger clonotype is one base distant, so this may be a read error. The chain combines TRBV25-1 with TRBJ2-1; D gene ambiguous. V lost 5 bases and J 12 bases, leaving 14 bases between the germline ends. CDR1 and CDR2 (germline): MGHDK, SYGVNS. This CDR3 spans 12 amino acids. CDR3 in amino acids: CASSPFPAWQFF. The DNA of the CDR3 is TGTGCCAGCAGTCCCTTCCCGGCATGGCAGTTCTTC.

Written as DNA, the CDR3 is TGCAGTGCTAGAGAGAGCGGAGGGGATCATCAGCCCCAGCATTTT. This sequence encodes CSARESGGDHQPQHF. The chain uses TRBV20-1 and TRBJ1-5, with D perhaps TRBD1 (5 bases). The V gene's germline CDR1 is DFQATT and CDR2 SNEGSKA (reference sequence). Trimming left V 0 bases short and J 5 bases short, with 14 bases between. The CDR3 totals 15 residues.

A few counts support this clonotype. The CDR3 sequence is CASMPGRGDSPLHF. In DNA form, the CDR3 reads TGTGCCAGCATGCCAGGGCGCGGTGATTCACCCCTCCACTTT. V and J are TRBV6-5 and TRBJ1-6, with D perhaps matching TRBD1 (5 bases). The germline V gene has CDR1 MNHEY and CDR2 SVGAGI. V lost 7 bases and J 8 bases, leaving 15 bases between the germline ends. The CDR3 totals 14 residues.

In its sample, this clonotype was seen a few times. This sequence joins TRBV20-1 and TRBJ1-5; 8 bases are a match to TRBD1. This CDR3 contains 13 residues. Trimming cost V 2 bases and J 4 bases; bases outside gene matches: 1. Germline V CDR1 and CDR2: DFQATT, SNEGSKA (reference sequence). CDR3 sequence reads: CSARYRGNQPQHF. DNA of the CDR3: TGCAGTGCTAGATACAGGGGGAATCAGCCCCAGCATTTT.

The gene calls are TRBV7-2 and TRBJ2-7, with D perhaps matching TRBD2 (5 bases). Germline-derived CDR1 and CDR2 are SGHTA and FQGNSA. V shed 0 bases and J shed 4 bases, with 13 bases lying between them. CDR3 length: 15 amino acids. CDR3 DNA: TGTGCCAGCAGCTTAGCGTCGGGGAAACATTACGAGCAGTACTTC. Protein product: CASSLASGKHYEQYF. The full variable domain, rest sourced from reference TRBV7-2 and TRBJ2-7, is GAGVSQSPSNKVTEKGKDVELRCDPISGHTALYWYRQSLGQGLEFLIYFQGNSAPDKSGLPSDRFSAERTGGSVSTLTIQRTQQEDSAVYLCASSLASGKHYEQYFGPGTRLTVT.

This clonotype appeared many times. The rearrangement joins TRBV5-1 to TRBJ2-1; 14 positions match TRBD2. From germline, CDR1 is SGHRS and CDR2 YFSETQ. The CDR3 sequence is 14 residues long. J was trimmed by 9 bases and V by 2 bases; bases with no gene match: 1. The CDR3 region has the DNA TGCGCCAGCAGCTTCGGACTAGCGGGGGGTGAGCAGTTCTTC. It specifies CASSFGLAGGEQFF.

Ten or more counts support this clonotype. The chain employs TRBV4-3 and TRBJ2-3; D not resolved. The germline V gene has CDR1 LGHNA and CDR2 YSLEER. Trimming pared 1 base from V and 6 bases from J, leaving 23 bases between. CDR3 length: 18 amino acids. CDR3 protein: CASSQGLIYDGSRDTQYF. The CDR3 DNA reads as TGCGCCAGCAGCCAAGGGCTGATCTACGACGGATCTCGGGATACGCAGTATTTT.

This clonotype has a count of ten or more. CDR3 amino acids: CASSLALGTEAFF. CDR3 DNA: TGTGCCAGCAGTTTAGCGCTAGGGACTGAAGCTTTCTTT. V is TRBV12-3 or TRBV12-4 and J is TRBJ1-1; D is unclear. Deletions cut 0 bases from V and 5 bases from J, with 7 bases between. There are 13 residues in the CDR3.

This clonotype was seen repeatedly, ten times or more. The genes are TRBV10-3 and TRBJ2-2; maybe TRBD1 (6 bases). This CDR3 region has 14 residues. CDR1 and CDR2 (germline): ENHRY, SYGVKD. Trimming stripped 10 bases from V and 1 base from J, with 13 bases between. CDR3: CATRDTVNTGELFF. The DNA of the CDR3 is TGTGCCACCCGGGACACGGTGAACACCGGGGAGCTGTTTTTT.

This clonotype has more than one count but fewer than ten. The rearrangement joins TRBV2 to TRBJ2-7; D perhaps matches TRBD2 (6 bases). Trimming pared 4 bases from V and 1 base from J, leaving 11 bases between. The CDR3 totals 14 residues. Germline V gene sequence: CDR1 SNHLY, CDR2 FYNNEI. The CDR3 loop reads CASSVERASYEQYF. CDR3 DNA sequence: TGTGCCAGCAGTGTGGAGCGGGCTTCCTACGAGCAGTACTTC. The whole variable domain, filled in from reference TRBV2 and TRBJ2-7, reads EPEVTQTPSHQVTQMGQEVILRCVPISNHLYFYWYRQILGQKVEFLVSFYNNEISEKSEIFDDQFSVERPDGSNFTLKIRSTKLEDSAMYFCASSVERASYEQYFGPGTRLTVT.

This clonotype came up many times. The chain recombines TRBV20-1 with TRBJ1-1, with D possibly matching TRBD1 (6 bases). V shed 3 bases and J shed 7 bases, with 15 bases lying between them. Per germline, CDR1 DFQATT and CDR2 SNEGSKA (reference sequence). The CDR3 length is 13 residues. The CDR3 is CSASWDTGGEAFF. The CDR3 DNA reads TGCAGTGCTAGTTGGGACACCGGGGGTGAAGCTTTCTTT.

This clonotype occurred many times. The V call is TRBV6-1, the J call TRBJ1-6, with TRBD1 matching 7 bases. This CDR3 has 14 amino acids. Germline values: CDR1 MNHNS, CDR2 SASEGT. V dropped 5 bases and J dropped 9; count of bases not matched to a gene: 7. The chain's CDR3 is CASSIHRGFSPLHF. Here the CDR3 DNA reads TGTGCCAGCAGTATCCACAGGGGTTTTTCACCCCTCCACTTT.

This clonotype came up many times. The rearrangement uses TRBV10-3 and TRBJ1-6; tentative D call: TRBD1 (6 bases). The length of the CDR3 is 15 residues. V was trimmed by 2 bases and J by 9 bases, leaving 14 bases between them. The germline gives CDR1 ENHRY, CDR2 SYGVKD. In DNA form, the CDR3 reads TGTGCCATCAGTGAGCGTGGGGGCAGCGGTTCACCCCTCCACTTT. It translates to CAISERGGSGSPLHF.

This clonotype was counted many times. The rearrangement joins TRBV7-7 to TRBJ2-3; D possibly corresponds to TRBD2 (6 bases). The length of the CDR3 is 14 residues. CDR1 and CDR2 from the germline V gene are SSHAT and FNYEAQ (reference sequence). V lost 1 base and J lost 7, with 12 bases in between. The CDR3 sequence is CASSLGGDLNTQYF. CDR3 DNA: TGTGCCAGCAGCTTAGGGGGGGACTTGAATACGCAGTATTTT. The whole variable domain, remainder taken from reference TRBV7-7 and TRBJ2-3, is GAGVSQSPRYKVTKRGQDVTLRCDPISSHATLYWYQQALGQGPEFLTYFNYEAQPDKSGLPSDRFSAERPEGSISTLTIQRTEQRDSAMYRCASSLGGDLNTQYFGPGTRLTVL.

This chain connects TRBV5-1 to TRBJ2-1; 11 bases fit TRBD1. After removal of 0 bases from V and 5 bases from J, the junction contained 4 bases not matched to a gene. CDR1 and CDR2 (germline): SGHRS, YFSETQ. CDR3 size: 16 residues. CDR3 amino acids: CASSLAGTGGNNEQFF. DNA of the CDR3: TGCGCCAGCAGCTTGGCCGGGACAGGGGGGAACAATGAGCAGTTCTTC.

At least ten counts were recorded for this clonotype. The chain joins TRBV29-1 to TRBJ2-3, with D perhaps matching TRBD1 (6 bases). From germline, CDR1 is SQVTM and CDR2 ANQGSEA. CDR3 length: 14 residues. V lost 7 bases to trimming and J lost 6 bases, with 20 bases between them. DNA of the CDR3: TGCAGCGCTCAGACAGGAGTATACATCGATACGCAGTATTTT. It specifies CSAQTGVYIDTQYF.

This clonotype turned up a few times. The chain recombines TRBV13 with TRBJ1-2; no definite D call. CDR1 and CDR2 (germline): PRHDT, FYEKMQ (reference sequence). Trimming shortened V by 0 bases and J by 8 bases, and 13 bases separated the two germline ends. This CDR3 is 14 amino acids long. The CDR3 bases are TGTGCCAGCAGCTTAGGACACTTACTTCGGGGCTACACCTTC. As protein: CASSLGHLLRGYTF.

This clonotype has a count of ten or more. The DNA for the CDR3 is TGTGCCAGCAGCTTGGTGAATCCAGGGGCAGAGACCCAGTACTTC. Its protein product is CASSLVNPGAETQYF. This rearrangement joins TRBV5-6 to TRBJ2-5; D perhaps matches TRBD1 (6 bases). The germline gives CDR1 SGHDT, CDR2 YYEEEE. The CDR3 runs 15 residues. V shed 0 bases and J shed 4 bases, with 13 bases lying between them.

This clonotype was recorded a few times. The rearrangement joins TRBV7-3 to TRBJ2-1, with TRBD2 matching over 7 bases. The V gene end was trimmed by 1 base and the J gene end by 5 bases; junction bases not matched to a gene: 5. Germline CDR1 and CDR2: SGHTA and FQGTGA. The CDR3 contains 15 residues. Here the CDR3 DNA reads TGTGCCAGCAGCTTAAGCGGGAGTAGGGACAATGAGCAGTTCTTC. It specifies CASSLSGSRDNEQFF.

The rearrangement links TRBV28 to TRBJ2-1, with TRBD2 matching over 15 bases. J lost 5 bases, V lost 3 bases, and 5 bases had no gene match. CDR3 length: 17 residues. Germline lookup yields CDR1 MDHEN and CDR2 SYDVKM. For the CDR3, the DNA is TGTGCCAGCAGTTTCTATCGGACTAGCGGGGGGGACAATGAGCAGTTCTTC. Amino acid sequence: CASSFYRTSGGDNEQFF.